One sample yielded the 28 T cell receptor beta chains listed below, sequenced in a study of shared clonotypes between healthy human individuals (dated by TCRdb to 2018 to 2020). Library preparation used the immunoSEQ multiplex PCR assay. Held by TCRdb, this immuneACCESS table contains in-frame sequences only and omits some clones. Under half of the omission traces to an unresolved V gene where checked; the cause of the rest is unknown. For this sample there are 2 million to 2.5 million clones; about 95% appear just once. 0.9% to 1.3% of the sample rests with the top ten. CD8 naive samples were CD45RO-negative cells positively selected for CCR7, giving a CD45RA+CCR7+ population that excluded TemRA cells. Sequencing was performed on naive CD8+ T cells sorted from blood. Reading the label with the study, this specimen's cell subset or site is: CD45RA+CCR7+. These receptor sequences come from a man between 18 and 35 years old in good health.

Of note for this clone: Other DNA sequences of this sample code for an identical CDR3. The chain links TRBV27 to TRBJ2-1; a weak D match, TRBD2 (5 bases). V lost 3 bases and J 2 bases, leaving 8 bases between the germline ends. CDR1 is MNHEY and CDR2 is SMNVEV in the germline V gene (reference sequence). The CDR3 has 14 amino acids. The CDR3 loop is CASSFSGTYNEQFF. In DNA, the CDR3 is TGTGCCAGCAGTTTCTCCGGGACCTACAATGAGCAGTTCTTC.

The chain is built from TRBV5-1 and TRBJ1-4, with TRBD1 identical over 8 bases. CDR1 SGHRS and CDR2 YFSETQ come from the germline V gene. This CDR3 is built from 18 residues. With 4 bases clipped from V and 3 bases from J, the junction kept 14 bases outside the gene matches. The CDR3, as DNA: TGCGCCAGCAGCCAGGATGCGACAGGGGTTTTTTCTAATGAAAAACTGTTTTTT. This codes for CASSQDATGVFSNEKLFF.

This chain joins TRBV4-1 and TRBJ1-4, with 10 bases fitting TRBD1. The germline V gene encodes CDR1 MGHRA and CDR2 YSYEKL. V dropped 0 bases and J dropped 7; count of bases not matched to a gene: 5. The CDR3 totals 16 residues. The CDR3 here is CASSQDATGGFEKLFF. CDR3 nucleotides: TGCGCCAGCAGCCAAGATGCGACAGGGGGCTTTGAAAAACTGTTTTTT.

The chain is built from TRBV7-8 and TRBJ1-2; no firm D call. Per germline, CDR1 SGHVS and CDR2 FQNEAQ. The CDR3 is 13 residues long. Trimming pared 4 bases from V and 4 bases from J, leaving 10 bases between. In DNA form, the CDR3 reads TGTGCCAGCAGCTCGAGCAATTCCTATGGCTACACCTTC. This sequence encodes CASSSSNSYGYTF.

The chain couples TRBV6-1 to TRBJ2-3; weak D call: TRBD2 (7 bases). The ends were cut back, 1 base at V and 5 bases at J, with 19 bases in the middle. Germline assignment: CDR1 MNHNS and CDR2 SASEGT. The CDR3 loop spans 17 amino acids. As DNA, the CDR3 is TGTGCCAGCAGTGAAGGGAGGGGGGGCCTTCTGGGAGATACGCAGTATTTT. Translated, it gives CASSEGRGGLLGDTQYF.

This chain joins TRBV7-9 and TRBJ2-3; no firm D call. CDR1 is SEHNR and CDR2 is FQNEAQ in the germline V gene (reference sequence). The CDR3 extends over 12 amino acids. V shed 3 bases and J shed 4 bases, with 5 bases lying between them. CDR3 in amino acids: CASSLSSDTQYF. The CDR3 nucleotides read TGTGCCAGCAGCTTGAGTTCAGATACGCAGTATTTT.

The rearrangement joins TRBV7-6 to TRBJ2-3; 8 bases are a match to TRBD1. Germline V gives CDR1 SGHVS, CDR2 FNYEAQ. This CDR3 comprises 16 residues. Trimming at V came to 4 bases and at J to 2 bases, leaving 8 bases not matched to a gene. The CDR3 sequence is CASSWGTGAPTDTQYF. Written as DNA, the CDR3 is TGTGCCAGCAGCTGGGGGACAGGCGCCCCCACAGATACGCAGTATTTT.

The CDR3, as DNA: TGTGCCAGCAGTTCTCTAGCGCTCTACGAGCAGTACTTC. Translating gives CASSSLALYEQYF. J is TRBJ2-7 and V is TRBV28, with D perhaps matching TRBD2 (6 bases). Trimming took 4 bases from V and 3 from J, leaving 10 bases between them. The CDR3 loop spans 13 amino acids. Germline CDR1 is MDHEN and CDR2 is SYDVKM.

The chain employs TRBV5-4 and TRBJ2-2, with 8 positions matching TRBD1. V shed 5 bases and J 6 bases; nucleotides not matched to a gene: 9. The CDR3 contains 15 residues. CDR1 SGHNT and CDR2 YYREEE come from the germline V gene (reference sequence). The chain's CDR3 is CASRAETGVAGELFF. DNA of the CDR3: TGTGCCAGCAGGGCTGAGACAGGGGTGGCCGGGGAGCTGTTTTTT.

The genes are TRBV7-9 and TRBJ1-6; D ambiguous. V was trimmed by 1 base and J by 8 bases, leaving 9 bases between them. Germline CDR1 reads SEHNR; CDR2 reads FQNEAQ (reference sequence). CDR3 length: 14 residues. The CDR3 nucleotides read TGTGCCAGCAGCTTAGGTTACCAGGATTCACCCCTCCACTTT. Its protein product is CASSLGYQDSPLHF. Full variable domain (rest looked up from reference TRBV7-9 and TRBJ1-6): DTGVSQNPRHKITKRGQNVTFRCDPISEHNRLYWYRQTLGQGPEFLTYFQNEAQLEKSRLLSDRFSAERPKGSFSTLEIQRTEQGDSAMYLCASSLGYQDSPLHFGNGTRLTVT.

The V call is TRBV11-2, the J call TRBJ2-7, with D hard to call. Germline assignment: CDR1 SGHAT and CDR2 FQNNGV. Trimming stripped 6 bases from V and 2 bases from J, with 11 bases between. This CDR3 spans 13 amino acids. CDR3 coding DNA: TGTGCCAGCAGTTCCGGGTCCACCTACGAGCAGTACTTC. It codes for CASSSGSTYEQYF.

This clone occurred a few times. The chain uses TRBV13 and TRBJ1-6, with 8 bases matching TRBD1. The germline CDR1 and CDR2 sequences are PRHDT and FYEKMQ (reference sequence). CDR3 length equals 15 residues. Trimming took 5 bases from V and 7 from J; bases not matched to a gene: 7. Here the CDR3 reads CASSTTGTGNSPLHF. DNA of the CDR3: TGTGCCAGCAGCACAACCGGGACAGGAAATTCACCCCTCCACTTT. The whole variable domain, filled in from reference TRBV13 and TRBJ1-6, reads AAGVIQSPRHLIKEKRETATLKCYPIPRHDTVYWYQQGPGQDPQFLISFYEKMQSDKGSIPDRFSAQQFSDYHSELNMSSLELGDSALYFCASSTTGTGNSPLHFGNGTRLTVT.

About this clone itself: With a far larger clone one base away, a read error is the likely cause. In DNA form, the CDR3 reads TGCAGCGTTGAAGCCAGCAACTATGGCCACACCTTC. Amino acid sequence: CSVEASNYGHTF. The chain employs TRBV29-1 and TRBJ1-2; D gene ambiguous. CDR1 SQVTM and CDR2 ANQGSEA come from the germline V gene. The CDR3 spans 12 residues.

This clone was recorded only once. The gene calls are TRBV7-6 and TRBJ2-7; D is uncertain. Germline V gene lookup returns CDR1 SGHVS and CDR2 FNYEAQ. The CDR3 is made up of 11 amino acids. V was trimmed by 8 bases and J by 4 bases, leaving 9 bases between them. The chain's CDR3 is CASGDWYEQYF. CDR3 in DNA: TGTGCCAGCGGCGATTGGTACGAGCAGTACTTC.

V is TRBV20-1 and J is TRBJ2-3; 7 bases are shared with TRBD2. V lost 3 bases and J lost 10; bases outside the gene matches: 4. The CDR3 loop spans 11 amino acids. Germline-derived CDR1 and CDR2 are DFQATT and SNEGSKA (reference sequence). CDR3 protein: CSASGDYPQYF. CDR3 in DNA: TGCAGTGCTAGCGGGGACTATCCGCAGTATTTT.

The rearrangement joins TRBV13 to TRBJ1-6; D ambiguous. The CDR3 runs to 12 residues. Trimming took 5 bases from V and 9 from J, leaving 8 bases between them. Germline CDR1 PRHDT, CDR2 FYEKMQ (reference sequence). The CDR3 DNA sequence: TGTGCCAGCAGCACCCCACGTTCACCCCTCCACTTT. Its translation is CASSTPRSPLHF.

The rearrangement links TRBV5-1 to TRBJ2-7; D gene ambiguous. The CDR3 loop spans 13 amino acids. The germline CDR1 and CDR2 sequences are SGHRS and YFSETQ. V lost 8 bases, J lost 0 bases, and 12 bases lay in between. As DNA, the CDR3 is TGCGCCAGTCAGGCACCGAGCTCCTACGAGCAGTACTTC. Translated, it gives CASQAPSSYEQYF.

The chain couples TRBV7-9 to TRBJ1-1; no firm D call. V lost 2 bases and J 2 bases, leaving 6 bases between the germline ends. The CDR3 spans 13 residues. Germline V gene sequence: CDR1 SEHNR, CDR2 FQNEAQ (reference sequence). The CDR3 DNA is TGTGCCAGCAGCTTACCGACAAACACTGAAGCTTTCTTT. It translates to CASSLPTNTEAFF.

On this clone: The sample contains more than one DNA sequence encoding this CDR3. This sequence joins TRBV7-9 and TRBJ2-1; TRBD2 matches at 9 bases. Looked up from germline, CDR1 is SEHNR and CDR2 is FQNEAQ (reference sequence). This CDR3 is 15 amino acids long. Trimming took 0 bases from V and 3 from J; bases not matched to a gene: 0. The CDR3 here is CASSLASGGYNEQFF. As DNA, the CDR3 is TGTGCCAGCAGCTTAGCTAGCGGGGGCTACAATGAGCAGTTCTTC. The complete variable domain, with remaining parts taken from reference TRBV7-9 and TRBJ2-1, reads DTGVSQNPRHKITKRGQNVTFRCDPISEHNRLYWYRQTLGQGPEFLTYFQNEAQLEKSRLLSDRFSAERPKGSFSTLEIQRTEQGDSAMYLCASSLASGGYNEQFFGPGTRLTVL.

The chain's CDR3 is CASSTRTSGVQETQYF. As DNA, the CDR3 is TGTGCCAGCAGCACCCGGACTAGCGGGGTTCAAGAGACCCAGTACTTC. This chain connects TRBV9 to TRBJ2-5; TRBD2 agrees at 12 bases. In germline, CDR1 is SGDLS, CDR2 YYNGEE. With V trimmed by 4 bases and J by 2 bases, 6 bases remained unmatched. This CDR3 contains 16 residues.

Written as DNA, the CDR3 is TGCAGCGTTGGAGGGACAGCGGGCTTCGAGCAGTACTTC. Protein: CSVGGTAGFEQYF. The genes are TRBV29-1 and TRBJ2-7, with D tentatively TRBD1 (7 bases). The CDR3 extends over 13 amino acids. Germline lookup yields CDR1 SQVTM and CDR2 ANQGSEA. Trimming stripped 4 bases from V and 6 bases from J, with 16 bases between.

This chain links TRBV5-1 with TRBJ2-1; 13 positions agree with TRBD2. After removal of 4 bases from V and 4 bases from J, the junction contained 11 bases not matched to a gene. Germline V gene lookup returns CDR1 SGHRS and CDR2 YFSETQ. The CDR3 runs 18 residues. CDR3 sequence reads: CASSGGLAGAPIYNEQFF. The CDR3 region has the DNA TGCGCCAGCAGCGGAGGACTAGCGGGGGCTCCTATATACAATGAGCAGTTCTTC.

V and J are TRBV7-9 and TRBJ2-1; 11 positions match TRBD2. This CDR3 region has 17 residues. V trimming: 8 bases; J trimming: 2 bases; junction bases outside the gene matches: 11. Germline CDR1 is SEHNR and CDR2 is FQNEAQ (reference sequence). The CDR3 region is CASVLAGGPFAYNEQFF. The DNA for the CDR3 is TGTGCCAGCGTCCTAGCGGGAGGTCCCTTCGCCTACAATGAGCAGTTCTTC.

The chain combines TRBV4-3 with TRBJ2-3, with 11 bases matching TRBD1. CDR1 is LGHNA, CDR2 YSLEER, per germline. With V trimmed by 0 bases and J by 6 bases, 2 bases remained unmatched. The CDR3 is 15 amino acids. CDR3 region: CASSQDWDRGDTQYF. CDR3 bases: TGCGCCAGCAGCCAAGATTGGGACAGGGGGGATACGCAGTATTTT.

This rearrangement joins TRBV7-8 to TRBJ1-2; the D gene is possibly TRBD1 (5 bases). The CDR3 spans 14 residues. V was cut by 1 base and J by 7 bases, with 13 bases left in between. Germline V gene sequence: CDR1 SGHVS, CDR2 FQNEAQ. The CDR3 region has the DNA TGTGCCAGCAGCTTAGTGTCGCAGGGTGGTGGCTACACCTTC. This sequence encodes CASSLVSQGGGYTF.

This chain uses TRBV4-1 with TRBJ2-1, with TRBD1 as a possible D gene (6 bases). Germline V lookup: CDR1 MGHRA, CDR2 YSYEKL. The ends were cut back, 8 bases at V and 4 bases at J, with 9 bases in the middle. The CDR3 is made up of 12 amino acids. The CDR3 nucleotides are TGCGCCAGCCAGGACAGTTACAATGAGCAGTTCTTC. Residues: CASQDSYNEQFF.

This rearrangement joins TRBV4-3 to TRBJ2-7, with TRBD2 identical over 10 bases. CDR1 and CDR2 (germline): LGHNA, YSLEER. The CDR3 totals 16 residues. V lost 5 bases, J lost 2 bases, and 9 bases stayed unmatched. The CDR3 spells CASSELGTSETYEQYF. The CDR3 region has the DNA TGCGCCAGCAGCGAACTCGGGACTAGCGAAACCTACGAGCAGTACTTC.

V usage is TRBV5-6 and J usage is TRBJ2-7; maybe TRBD1 (5 bases). Germline V gene sequence: CDR1 SGHDT, CDR2 YYEEEE. The CDR3 is 14 amino acids. The ends were cut back, 0 bases at V and 5 bases at J, with 12 bases in the middle. CDR3 amino acids: CASSLGIRAHEQYF. The DNA of the CDR3 is TGTGCCAGCAGCTTGGGGATCAGGGCCCACGAGCAGTACTTC.